This is a list of T cell receptor beta chains from one sample in a study of Graves' ophthalmopathy and Graves' hyperthyroidism. TCRdb recomputed calls from the multiplex PCR reads with MiXCR, one row per CDR3 protein. The profile shows 650,000 to 900,000 distinct CDR3 sequences, approximately 40% of them singletons. Sequencing used peripheral blood. These receptors came from an adult man with Graves' ophthalmopathy. CDR3s include the opening cysteine and the closing phenylalanine or tryptophan. A D gene is named only where the DNA matches it firmly. A clone size is listed for some rows: how often the clone was seen (once, few, many), or a class if it is expanded.

-	TRBJ2-3	TRBV29-1	-	CSARQAGNTDTQYF	TGCAGCGCGAGACAGGCCGGTAACACAGATACGCAGTATTTT
-	TRBJ2-2	TRBV2	-	CASSESGPTGELFF	TGTGCCAGCAGTGAATCAGGGCCCACCGGGGAGCTGTTTTTT
few	TRBJ1-2	TRBV20-1	-	CSAKDAGIYGYTF	TGCAGTGCTAAAGATGCGGGGATCTATGGCTACACCTTC
few	TRBJ2-7	TRBV20-1	TRBD2	CSAQATGGRFEQYF	TGCAGTGCTCAAGCGACGGGGGGGCGGTTCGAGCAGTACTTC
-	TRBJ1-1	TRBV13	TRBD1	CASSPKGQLNTEAFF	TGTGCCAGCAGCCCGAAGGGACAGTTGAACACTGAAGCTTTCTTT
few	TRBJ2-5	TRBV9	-	CASSVDEGLETQYF	TGTGCCAGCAGCGTAGATGAGGGTTTAGAGACCCAGTACTTC
many	TRBJ1-6	TRBV19	TRBD1	CASTKQGFSSPLHF	TGTGCCAGTACCAAACAGGGGTTTAGTTCACCCCTCCACTTT
few	TRBJ1-5	TRBV7-9	-	CASSQEGGGARQPQHF	TGCGCCAGCAGCCAAGAGGGTGGGGGGGCTAGACAGCCCCAGCATTTT
-	TRBJ1-4	TRBV29-1	TRBD1	CSVDSRGQGYEKLFF	TGCAGCGTTGATTCACGGGGACAGGGTTATGAAAAACTGTTTTTT
-	TRBJ2-2	TRBV7-9	-	CASSLRGLTGELFF	TGTGCCAGCAGCTTGAGAGGGCTCACCGGGGAGCTGTTTTTT
many	TRBJ1-2	TRBV29-1	-	CSATPGAGSGYGYTF	TGCAGCGCCACCCCGGGGGCTGGGTCCGGCTATGGCTACACCTTC
-	TRBJ2-7	TRBV25-1	-	CASSSPDRDEQYF	TGTGCCAGCAGTTCGCCGGACCGGGACGAGCAGTACTTC
-	TRBJ2-5	TRBV7-2	-	CASSLSSLLTETQYF	TGTGCCAGCAGCCTGTCCAGTTTGTTAACAGAGACCCAGTACTTC
-	TRBJ1-6	TRBV9	-	CASSPARAYNSPLHF	TGTGCCAGCAGCCCCGCCAGAGCCTATAATTCACCCCTCCACTTT
few	TRBJ2-7	TRBV5-8	-	CASRPRGGAYEQYF	TGTGCCAGCAGGCCAAGGGGGGGGGCGTACGAGCAGTACTTC
few	TRBJ1-6	TRBV20-1	-	CSARDPGINSPLHF	TGCAGTGCTAGAGATCCTGGGATTAATTCACCCCTCCACTTT
many	TRBJ1-1	TRBV7-3	-	CASSLRRRQTHMNTEAFF	TGTGCCAGCAGCTTAAGGCGACGGCAGACCCACATGAACACTGAAGCTTTCTTT
many	TRBJ1-5	TRBV7-3	TRBD1	CASSLTGRGLWPQHF	TGTGCCAGCAGCTTAACGGGCAGGGGGCTATGGCCCCAGCATTTT
few	TRBJ2-7	TRBV7-2	TRBD2	CASSLSGSISYEQYF	TGTGCCAGCAGTCTTAGCGGGAGCATCTCCTACGAGCAGTACTTC
few	TRBJ1-2	TRBV19	-	CASSIGVGYGYTF	TGTGCCAGTAGTATCGGGGTGGGCTATGGCTACACCTTC
-	TRBJ1-5	TRBV24-1	-	CATSDSKGLTGDQETQHF	TGTGCCACCAGTGATTCAAAAGGGTTGACGGGAGATCAAGAGACCCAGCATTTT
-	TRBJ2-7	TRBV19	-	CASSTDHRAGIYEQYF	TGTGCCAGTAGTACAGATCACAGGGCCGGAATCTACGAGCAGTACTTC
once	TRBJ1-1	TRBV9	TRBD1	CASSVRDRLYTEAFF	TGTGCCAGCAGCGTCCGGGACAGGCTGTACACTGAAGCTTTCTTT
-	TRBJ2-6	TRBV25-1	TRBD2	CASVETSGRSGANVLTF	TGTGCCAGCGTTGAAACTAGCGGGAGGTCTGGGGCCAACGTCCTGACTTTC
-	TRBJ1-1	TRBV9	-	CASSQRGLENTEAFF	TGTGCCAGCAGCCAACGTGGACTGGAAAACACTGAAGCTTTCTTT
many	TRBJ1-2	TRBV7-9	-	CASSRGHYGYTF	TGTGCCAGCAGCAGGGGACACTATGGCTACACCTTC
many	TRBJ1-1	TRBV7-9	-	CASRPPEAEAFF	TGTGCCAGCAGACCACCAGAAGCTGAAGCTTTCTTT
many	TRBJ2-5	TRBV29-1	-	CSVEDAARTQYF	TGCAGCGTTGAAGATGCGGCCCGGACCCAGTACTTC
few	TRBJ1-4	TRBV25-1	-	CASSDSAGYGEKLFF	TGTGCCAGCAGTGATAGTGCCGGGTACGGTGAAAAACTGTTTTTT
once	TRBJ2-7	TRBV29-1	-	CSVGQRRGTRGANEQYF	TGCAGCGTCGGTCAGCGGAGGGGGACCCGAGGGGCAAACGAGCAGTACTTC
many	TRBJ2-5	TRBV7-8	-	CASSLLGTRETQYF	TGTGCCAGCAGCTTACTGGGCACCCGAGAGACCCAGTACTTC
many	TRBJ1-4	TRBV7-9	TRBD1	CASSRDRGGEKLFF	TGTGCCAGCAGCCGGGACAGGGGTGGTGAAAAACTGTTTTTT
many	TRBJ1-1	TRBV6-5	-	CASTRGENTEAFF	TGTGCCAGCACTCGCGGCGAGAACACTGAAGCTTTCTTT
-	TRBJ2-6	TRBV2	-	CASSEWTANVLTF	TGTGCCAGCAGCGAGTGGACGGCCAACGTCCTGACTTTC
many	TRBJ1-1	TRBV15	-	CATSRDQRVEAFF	TGTGCCACCAGCAGAGATCAACGCGTTGAAGCTTTCTTT
many	TRBJ2-5	TRBV9	-	CASSPRPQETQYF	TGTGCCAGCAGCCCTCGCCCCCAAGAGACCCAGTACTTC
-	TRBJ1-2	TRBV20-1	-	CSALGQPGDTF	TGCAGTGCTCTCGGACAGCCCGGGGACACCTTC
few	TRBJ1-1	TRBV7-2	-	CASSFVSQGTEAFF	TGTGCCAGCAGCTTCGTTTCTCAGGGCACTGAAGCTTTCTTT
-	TRBJ1-5	TRBV12-3/TRBV12-4	-	CASSPEGIGQPQHF	TGTGCCAGCAGCCCTGAGGGGATCGGCCAGCCCCAGCATTTT
-	TRBJ1-1	TRBV19	-	CASSFDRQIPEAFF	TGTGCCAGTAGTTTCGACCGACAGATTCCTGAAGCTTTCTTT
-	TRBJ2-7	TRBV19	-	CASASGPGSFAYEQYF	TGTGCCAGCGCCTCGGGGCCAGGGTCTTTTGCCTACGAGCAGTACTTC
-	TRBJ1-6	TRBV29-1	TRBD1	CSVAVDRGHSPLHF	TGCAGCGTTGCGGTGGACAGGGGTCATTCACCCCTCCACTTT
-	TRBJ1-5	TRBV7-2	-	CASSRKGGVQPQHF	TGTGCCAGCAGCAGAAAAGGGGGGGTTCAGCCCCAGCATTTT
-	TRBJ2-5	TRBV7-2	-	CASSEQIQETQYF	TGTGCCAGCAGTGAACAGATCCAAGAGACCCAGTACTTC
once	TRBJ1-2	TRBV11-1	-	CASSTPQGGAQYYGYTF	TGTGCCAGCAGCACACCACAGGGAGGGGCACAATACTATGGCTACACCTTC
few	TRBJ1-1	TRBV20-1	-	CSAGRGKNTEAFF	TGCAGTGCTGGGAGGGGAAAGAACACTGAAGCTTTCTTT
many	TRBJ1-1	TRBV4-1	TRBD1	CASSQGQTEAFF	TGTGCCAGCAGTCAGGGACAGACTGAAGCTTTCTTT
many	TRBJ1-2	TRBV2	-	CASSGQLSGYTF	TGTGCCAGCAGTGGTCAGCTCAGTGGCTACACCTTC